Below are 19 T cell receptor beta chains sequenced from a single sample in a study of CD8+CD57+ T cells in acquired aplastic anemia. Both TCR beta VDJ combination and CDR3 sequence profiling were carried out. Genomic DNA was the template for this profiling. Using its own MiXCR run on the reads, TCRdb lists one record per CDR3 protein. The data contain 74,000 or so distinct CDR3 sequences, around half of them seen just once; the ten biggest clones take up around 8%. The sample taken for sequencing was sorted CD4+, CD8+, or CD8+CD57+ T cells (not recorded which) from PBMCs. These receptor sequences come from a human donor in good health, serving as a control.

The sample holds many counts of this clonotype. This chain joins TRBV7-8 and TRBJ1-2, with 8 bases matching TRBD1. Losses at the gene ends were 4 bases for V and 6 bases for J; bases not matched to a gene: 10. In germline, CDR1 is SGHVS, CDR2 FQNEAQ. The CDR3 consists of 15 residues. CDR3: CASSSWTGRLDGYTF. The CDR3 DNA reads TGTGCCAGCAGCTCATGGACAGGGAGGCTGGATGGCTACACCTTC.

Comment on this clonotype: This could be a read error, since a much larger clone is one nucleotide away. This sequence joins TRBV27 and TRBJ1-1, with a possible D match to TRBD1 (5 bases). The CDR3 sequence is 15 residues long. Trimming stripped 5 bases from V and 6 bases from J, with 19 bases between. CDR1 is MNHEY, CDR2 SMNVEV, per germline (reference sequence). The chain's CDR3 is CASSRGAGYPPEAFF. CDR3 sequence (DNA): TGTGCCAGCAGTCGTGGGGCAGGGTACCCTCCTGAAGCTTTCTTT.

The genes are TRBV19 and TRBJ1-5, with 9 bases identical to TRBD1. Losses at the gene ends were 3 bases for V and 0 bases for J; bases not matched to a gene: 9. CDR1 is LNHDA, CDR2 SQIVND, per germline (reference sequence). The CDR3 spans 18 residues. DNA of the CDR3: TGTGCCAGTAGTATTGGACAGGGGACGCGATATAGCAATCAGCCCCAGCATTTT. This codes for CASSIGQGTRYSNQPQHF.

A remark on this clonotype: A much bigger clone sits one base away, suggesting this may be a read error. The rearrangement joins TRBV3-1 to TRBJ2-1; D ambiguous. This CDR3 is built from 16 residues. Germline values: CDR1 LGHDT, CDR2 YNNKEL (reference sequence). The CDR3 DNA is TGTGCCAGCAGCCAAGTTGTGGGGATGGCCTACAATGAGCAGCTCTTC. The encoded protein is CASSQVVGMAYNEQLF.

CDR3 amino acids: CATSSPGYDSPLHF. DNA for the CDR3: TGTGCCACCAGCAGTCCCGGGTACGATTCACCCCTCCACTTT. This rearrangement joins TRBV15 to TRBJ1-6; the D is unclear. Germline V lookup: CDR1 LNHNV, CDR2 YYDKDF (reference sequence). The germline V and J ends were trimmed by 3 bases and 8 bases, with 11 bases remaining between them. The CDR3 has 14 residues.

This clonotype occurred once. The rearrangement links TRBV10-1 to TRBJ1-1; TRBD1 might be the D (5 bases). This CDR3 contains 13 residues. Germline lookup yields CDR1 WNHNN and CDR2 SYGVQD (reference sequence). V gave up 3 bases and J gave up 4 bases, with 9 bases separating them. The CDR3 DNA reads as TGCGCCAGCAGTGATGGGGCTATCACTGAAGCTTTCTTT. This gives the protein CASSDGAITEAFF.

The rearrangement uses TRBV15 and TRBJ2-7; the match to TRBD1 covers 7 bases. Germline V lookup: CDR1 LNHNV, CDR2 YYDKDF (reference sequence). With 5 bases clipped from V and 5 bases from J, the junction kept 3 bases outside the gene matches. This CDR3 spans 12 amino acids. CDR3 protein: CATSVTGNEQYF. The DNA of the CDR3 is TGTGCCACCAGCGTGACAGGGAACGAGCAGTACTTC.

This clonotype was seen repeatedly, ten times or more. The gene calls are TRBV27 and TRBJ1-1; D is unclear. Germline assignment: CDR1 MNHEY and CDR2 SMNVEV (reference sequence). The CDR3 sequence is 14 residues long. V lost 5 bases and J lost 1, with 11 bases in between. CDR3 DNA: TGTGCCAGCAGTCCCCGGTTGGGGAACACTGAAGCTTTCTTT. This codes for CASSPRLGNTEAFF.

The chain carries TRBV10-2 and TRBJ1-2, with D maybe TRBD1 (6 bases). The ends were cut back, 4 bases at V and 8 bases at J, with 17 bases in the middle. From germline, CDR1 is WSHSY and CDR2 SAAADI. This CDR3 spans 14 amino acids. The CDR3 coding sequence is TGCGCCAGCAGTGTCAGCAGGGGTCAGTCGGGCTACACCTTC. The encoded protein is CASSVSRGQSGYTF.

The chain has TRBV25-1 and TRBJ2-7, with TRBD1 matching 10 bases. The CDR3 extends over 14 amino acids. With 5 bases clipped from V and 6 bases from J, the junction kept 7 bases outside the gene matches. From germline, CDR1 is MGHDK and CDR2 SYGVNS. The CDR3 here is CASSNRGTGAEQYF. The CDR3 DNA is TGTGCCAGCAGTAATCGAGGGACAGGGGCCGAGCAGTACTTC.

This sequence joins TRBV19 and TRBJ1-2, with a weak D call TRBD1 (6 bases). The V end was cut by 5 bases, the J end by 7 bases, with 11 bases between. CDR1 LNHDA and CDR2 SQIVND come from the germline V gene (reference sequence). This CDR3 comprises 12 residues. CDR3 sequence (DNA): TGTGCCAGTAGTTACAGGGTCTCTGGCTACACCTTC. This encodes CASSYRVSGYTF.

The rearrangement joins TRBV5-1 to TRBJ1-6; a weak D match, TRBD1 (5 bases). V gave up 4 bases and J gave up 6 bases, with 11 bases separating them. Germline values: CDR1 SGHRS, CDR2 YFSETQ. The CDR3 consists of 14 residues. CDR3 DNA: TGCGCCAGCAGCGAAGGTGGGGGTAATTCACCCCTCCACTTT. Translating gives CASSEGGGNSPLHF.

In this sample, this clonotype turned up once. The V and J genes are TRBV4-1 and TRBJ2-3, with D maybe TRBD2 (6 bases). Per germline, CDR1 MGHRA and CDR2 YSYEKL. The CDR3 contains 14 residues. Deletions cut 3 bases from V and 0 bases from J, with 7 bases between. The CDR3 region is CASSQGGSTDTQYF. In DNA form, the CDR3 reads TGCGCCAGCAGCCAGGGGGGAAGCACAGATACGCAGTATTTT.

This chain uses TRBV15 with TRBJ1-5; 9 nucleotides match TRBD1. Germline V lookup: CDR1 LNHNV, CDR2 YYDKDF (reference sequence). This CDR3 contains 18 residues. J lost 0 bases, V lost 1 base, and 7 bases had no gene match. CDR3 loop: CATSRAGTGNYSNQPQHF. CDR3 in DNA: TGTGCCACCAGCAGAGCCGGGACAGGGAACTATAGCAATCAGCCCCAGCATTTT.

The rearrangement uses TRBV7-8 and TRBJ2-2, with D hard to call. Trimming left V 1 base short and J 7 bases short, with 13 bases between. The CDR3 loop spans 15 amino acids. Germline V CDR1 and CDR2: SGHVS, FQNEAQ. CDR3 loop: CASSLVVPPSGELFF. The CDR3 nucleotides read TGTGCCAGCAGCTTAGTGGTACCTCCAAGCGGGGAGCTGTTTTTT. Combining the CDR3 with reference TRBV7-8 and TRBJ2-2 gives the whole variable domain GAGVSQSPRYKVAKRGQDVALRCDPISGHVSLFWYQQALGQGPEFLTYFQNEAQLDKSGLPSDRFFAERPEGSVSTLKIQRTQQEDSAVYLCASSLVVPPSGELFFGEGSRLTVL.

The rearrangement joins TRBV7-8 to TRBJ2-7; D is unclear. V lost 1 base and J lost 6, with 10 bases in between. Germline CDR1 reads SGHVS; CDR2 reads FQNEAQ. This CDR3 is built from 13 residues. DNA of the CDR3: TGTGCCAGCAGCTTAGACATTTCCCTCGAGCAGTACGTC. Protein sequence: CASSLDISLEQYV.

V gene TRBV4-3 combines with J gene TRBJ1-2; 7 bases line up with TRBD1. The CDR3 is made up of 15 amino acids. Trimming removed 1 base from V and 7 bases from J; junction bases left unmatched: 9. Germline CDR1 reads LGHNA; CDR2 reads YSLEER. The CDR3 coding sequence is TGCGCCAGCAGCCAAGGACAGGGACTCATTGGTGGCTACACCTTC. Translation: CASSQGQGLIGGYTF.

This clonotype was seen repeatedly, ten times or more. The CDR3 loop is CASSMAGEGDEQYF. The CDR3 nucleotides read TGTGCCAGCAGTATGGCAGGGGAAGGCGACGAGCAGTACTTC. This chain joins TRBV6-4 and TRBJ2-7; D perhaps matches TRBD1 (6 bases). The CDR3 is made up of 14 amino acids. Germline V gene sequence: CDR1 MRHNA, CDR2 SNTAGT. Trimming cost V 5 bases and J 5 bases, with 16 bases left between them.

This clonotype has a count of ten or more. V is TRBV6-1 and J is TRBJ2-2; 11 nucleotides match TRBD2. V lost 2 bases, J lost 6 bases, and 5 bases stayed unmatched. The CDR3 totals 16 residues. CDR1 and CDR2 (germline): MNHNS, SASEGT. CDR3 amino acids: CASSEWELAGAGELFF. CDR3 DNA sequence: TGTGCCAGCAGTGAATGGGAACTAGCGGGAGCCGGGGAGCTGTTTTTT.